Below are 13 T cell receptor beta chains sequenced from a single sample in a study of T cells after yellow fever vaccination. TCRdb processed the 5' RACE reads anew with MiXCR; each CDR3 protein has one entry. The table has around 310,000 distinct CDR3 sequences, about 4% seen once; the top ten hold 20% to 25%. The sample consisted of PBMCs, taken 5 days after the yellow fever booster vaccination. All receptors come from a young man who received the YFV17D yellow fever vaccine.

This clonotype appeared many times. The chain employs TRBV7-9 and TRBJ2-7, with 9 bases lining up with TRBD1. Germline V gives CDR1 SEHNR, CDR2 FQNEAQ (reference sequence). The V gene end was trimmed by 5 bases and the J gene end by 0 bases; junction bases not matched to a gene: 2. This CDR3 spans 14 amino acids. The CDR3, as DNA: TGTGCCAGCAGCCTGACAGGGGGCTCCTACGAGCAGTACTTC. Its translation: CASSLTGGSYEQYF.

The CDR3 protein is CSASQRGGPYNEQFF. The CDR3 coding sequence is TGCAGTGCTTCTCAGCGGGGGGGCCCTTACAATGAGCAGTTCTTC. The V call is TRBV20-1, the J call TRBJ2-1; 10 nucleotides line up with TRBD2. Germline CDR1 is DFQATT and CDR2 is SNEGSKA (reference sequence). CDR3 length: 15 residues. The ends lost 5 bases at V and 4 bases at J; junction bases unmatched: 8.

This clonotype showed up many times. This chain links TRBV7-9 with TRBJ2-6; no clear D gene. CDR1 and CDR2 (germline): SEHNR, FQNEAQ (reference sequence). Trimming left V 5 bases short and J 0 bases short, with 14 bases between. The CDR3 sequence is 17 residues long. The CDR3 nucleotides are TGTGCCAGCAGCCCGATCGGACGGCTCTCTGGGGCCAACGTCCTGACTTTC. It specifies CASSPIGRLSGANVLTF.

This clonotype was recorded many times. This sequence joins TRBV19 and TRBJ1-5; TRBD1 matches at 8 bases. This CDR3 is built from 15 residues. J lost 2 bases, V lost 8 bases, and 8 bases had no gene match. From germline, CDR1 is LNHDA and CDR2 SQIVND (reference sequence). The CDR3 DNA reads TGTGCCAGTTCCGATCAGGGGGCCGGCAATCAGCCCCAGCATTTT. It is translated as CASSDQGAGNQPQHF.

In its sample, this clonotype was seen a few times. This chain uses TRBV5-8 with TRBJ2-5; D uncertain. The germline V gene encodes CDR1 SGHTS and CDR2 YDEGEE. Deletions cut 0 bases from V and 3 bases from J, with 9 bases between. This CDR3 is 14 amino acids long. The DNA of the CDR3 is TGTGCCAGCAGCTTGGGTTTCCTAGAAGAGACCCAGTACTTC. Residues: CASSLGFLEETQYF.

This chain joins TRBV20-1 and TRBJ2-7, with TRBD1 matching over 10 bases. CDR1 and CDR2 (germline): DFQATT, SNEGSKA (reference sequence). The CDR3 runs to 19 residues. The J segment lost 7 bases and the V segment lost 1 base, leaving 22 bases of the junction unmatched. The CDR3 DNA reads TGCAGTGCTAGAGGAACCGGGACAGGGGCGAGACCTTTAGATTGGGAGCAGTACTTC. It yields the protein CSARGTGTGARPLDWEQYF.

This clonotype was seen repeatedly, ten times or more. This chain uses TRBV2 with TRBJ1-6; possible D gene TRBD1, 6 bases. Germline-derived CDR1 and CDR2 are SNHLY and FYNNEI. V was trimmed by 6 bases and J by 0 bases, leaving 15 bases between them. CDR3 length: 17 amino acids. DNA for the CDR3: TGTGCCAGCAGGGCCCGACAGGAACGCTCCTATAATTCACCCCTCCACTTT. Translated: CASRARQERSYNSPLHF.

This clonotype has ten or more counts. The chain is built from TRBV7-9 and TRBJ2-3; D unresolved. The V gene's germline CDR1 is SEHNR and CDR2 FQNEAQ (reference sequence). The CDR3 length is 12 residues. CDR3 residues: CVTERISDTQYF. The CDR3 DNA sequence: TGTGTAACAGAAAGGATTTCAGATACGCAGTATTTT.

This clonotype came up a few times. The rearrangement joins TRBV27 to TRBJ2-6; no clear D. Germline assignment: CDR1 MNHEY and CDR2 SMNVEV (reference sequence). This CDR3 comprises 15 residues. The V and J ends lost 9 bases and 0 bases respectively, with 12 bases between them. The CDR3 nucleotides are TGTGCCAGTGGCCCCCCTCCCTCTGGGGCCAACGTCCTGACTTTC. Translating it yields CASGPPPSGANVLTF.

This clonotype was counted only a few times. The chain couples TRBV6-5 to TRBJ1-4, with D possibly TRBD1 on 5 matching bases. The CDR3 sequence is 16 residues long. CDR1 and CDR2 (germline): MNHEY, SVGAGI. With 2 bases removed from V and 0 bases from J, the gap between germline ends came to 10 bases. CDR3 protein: CASSYRGGTTNEKLFF. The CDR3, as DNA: TGTGCCAGCAGTTACAGGGGAGGCACAACTAATGAAAAACTGTTTTTT.

The CDR3 coding sequence is TGCAGTGCTAGTCAGGCAGCCAAAAACATTCAGTACTTC. The encoded protein is CSASQAAKNIQYF. This chain uses TRBV20-1 with TRBJ2-4, with D hard to call. The CDR3 sequence is 13 residues long. The V end lost 3 bases, the J end lost 0 bases, and 6 bases lay between the germline ends. CDR1 DFQATT and CDR2 SNEGSKA come from the germline V gene (reference sequence).

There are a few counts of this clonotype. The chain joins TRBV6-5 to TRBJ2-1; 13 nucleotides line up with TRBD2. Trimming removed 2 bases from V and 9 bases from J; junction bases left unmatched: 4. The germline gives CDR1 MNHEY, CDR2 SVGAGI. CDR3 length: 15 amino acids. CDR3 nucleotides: TGTGCCAGCAGTTACACTAGCGGGGGGGCCGTTGAGCAGTTCTTC. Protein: CASSYTSGGAVEQFF.

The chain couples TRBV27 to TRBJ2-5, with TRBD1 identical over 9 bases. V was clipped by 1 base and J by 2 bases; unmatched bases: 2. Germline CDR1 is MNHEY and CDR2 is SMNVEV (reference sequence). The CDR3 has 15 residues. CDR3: CASSLWTGEQETQYF. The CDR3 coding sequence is TGTGCCAGCAGTTTATGGACAGGGGAACAAGAGACCCAGTACTTC.